This TCR beta chain was recorded in a study of spatial heterogeneity in lung cancer (dated by TCRdb to between 2019 and 2020). Describing the broader study: Beta-chain transcripts were consistently detected in greater numbers than alpha-chain transcripts, which likely reflects a higher abundance of beta-chain transcripts. In the raw uncorrected reads, each unique combination of TCR and UMI appeared on average more than ten times. TCR alpha and beta repertoires were quantitatively compared across multiple tumor regions, matched nontumor lung and blood in non-small cell lung cancer. Nonsynonymous mutation counts, determined by whole-exome sequencing of tumor tissue, were related to TCR repertoire features. At surgery, hundreds of tumor regions, approximately 64 matched nontumor lung samples and more than 55 PBMC samples were TCR-sequenced for both alpha and beta chains.

The study at large found these results: Confirming at a functional level the hypothesis that regional TCRs recognize regional mutations was considered to require additional single-cell paired TCR alpha and beta sequencing.

As regards this clonotype: The specificity of this receptor is unknown. No clone much larger than this one lies a single base away; base qualities are absent.

According to the study, the label for this sample's time point signals: sample taken at primary tumor resection. Samples were obtained from 72 patients with early-stage, untreated non-small cell lung cancer from the lung TRACERx cohort. Without any cell sorting, TCR sequencing was performed on whole RNA extracted either from tumor and nontumor lung tissue or from cryopreserved PBMC samples. A patient was chosen for TCR sequencing only when enough RNA was available from at least two tumor regions. Tumor and adjacent nontumor lung specimens were reviewed by a lung pathologist before selection. The library was made by 5' RACE. Sequencing relied on a NextSeq 500. The TCR library protocol attached a unique molecular identifier to each TCR cDNA molecule to allow correction of PCR and sequencing errors. Per the authors' processing: TCR identification, UMI-based error correction and CDR3 extraction were all carried out with Decombinator tools. Expanded TCRs were defined as those above a frequency of 2 per 1,000, corresponding to the top 1% of the tumor frequency distribution. Rényi diversity was computed with the R vegan package after subsampling each repertoire 100 times to 5,000 TCRs. CDR3 similarity networks were built from amino acid triplet string-kernel similarity, connecting CDR3s with pairwise similarity above 0.82. In TCRdb, the public reads were trimmed at Q25 with fastp and aligned with MiXCR, with productive beta chains retained. CDR3 protein duplicates are merged, each entry listing the most common genes and DNA. TCRdb's processing, not the authors' own work, is the source of the V and J calls. For this sample the table gives a few thousand distinct CDR3 sequences, of which 6.5% to 8.5% were detected only once. The leading ten clones occupy about 24% of the sample.

The germline V gene yields MNHEY for CDR1 and SVGAGI for CDR2. The CDR3 starts with the cysteine, ends with the phenylalanine, and has 16 residues. Just CDR3 DNA is preserved here, 48 bases in frame from base 1. Clipping removes 6 bases from V and 8 bases from J, with 15 as the unmatched junction base count. The sample here was normal lung tissue next to the tumor, taken at surgery. The source is a male donor with early-stage non-small cell lung cancer. The sequence is built from TRBV6-5 and TRBJ2-1; TRBD2 matches 8 bases in the middle. The DNA is as follows: TGTGCCAGCAGACCCCTGGTCGGGGGGGCCTGGGATGAGCAGTTCTTC. This translates into CASRPLVGGAWDEQFF.